Listed below are T cell receptor beta chains from one sample, sequenced in a study of PD-1 blockade in classical Hodgkin lymphoma. Sequenced by immunoSEQ multiplex PCR; TCRdb stores in-frame clones only, minus some. The table includes roughly 60,000 clones, 90% detected once. Sample: peripheral blood mononuclear cells (PBMCs), taken at baseline. These receptors all come from a human donor with classical Hodgkin lymphoma. Each CDR3 is given with its conserved first and last residue. Each record gives: J gene, D gene, V gene, clone size, CDR3 protein, CDR3 DNA. D genes are given only for firm matches. Clone size is given for some rows only: seen once, a few or many times, or a class if the clone is expanded.

j_gene: TRBJ1-5; d_gene: TRBD1; v_gene: TRBV5-8; abundance: .; CDR3aa: CASSFLAGGMGQPQHF; CDR3nt: TGTGCCAGCAGCTTTTTGGCAGGGGGAATGGGTCAGCCCCAGCATTTT
j_gene: TRBJ1-5; d_gene: .; v_gene: TRBV9; abundance: .; CDR3aa: CASSVGAESNQPQHF; CDR3nt: TGTGCCAGCAGCGTAGGAGCTGAAAGCAATCAGCCCCAGCATTTT
j_gene: TRBJ1-2; d_gene: TRBD1; v_gene: TRBV30; abundance: once; CDR3aa: CAWSSPGGVYGYTF; CDR3nt: TGTGCCTGGAGTTCCCCAGGGGGCGTCTATGGCTACACCTTC
j_gene: TRBJ2-7; d_gene: TRBD2; v_gene: TRBV4-2; abundance: .; CDR3aa: CASSQVGLSGSEQYF; CDR3nt: TGTGCCAGCAGCCAAGTGGGTTTGAGCGGGAGCGAGCAGTACTTC
j_gene: TRBJ2-5; d_gene: .; v_gene: TRBV7-2; abundance: once; CDR3aa: CASSLGPQETQYF; CDR3nt: TGTGCCAGCAGCTTGGGACCCCAAGAGACCCAGTACTTC
j_gene: TRBJ2-7; d_gene: TRBD2; v_gene: TRBV28; abundance: .; CDR3aa: CASNPWTSGKGYEQYF; CDR3nt: TGTGCCAGCAATCCCTGGACTAGCGGGAAAGGTTACGAGCAGTACTTC
j_gene: TRBJ2-1; d_gene: .; v_gene: TRBV28; abundance: .; CDR3aa: CASSPDYRPNNEQFF; CDR3nt: TGTGCCAGCAGTCCGGACTACCGACCGAACAATGAGCAGTTCTTC
j_gene: TRBJ2-5; d_gene: .; v_gene: TRBV7-9; abundance: .; CDR3aa: CASRSKHQETQYF; CDR3nt: TGTGCCAGCAGATCTAAACATCAAGAGACCCAGTACTTC
j_gene: TRBJ1-5; d_gene: .; v_gene: TRBV6-1; abundance: once; CDR3aa: CASGRDSNQPQHF; CDR3nt: TGTGCCAGCGGTAGGGATAGCAATCAGCCCCAGCATTTT
j_gene: TRBJ2-7; d_gene: .; v_gene: TRBV2; abundance: .; CDR3aa: CASMITGITYEQYF; CDR3nt: TGTGCCAGCATGATCACAGGGATTACCTACGAGCAGTACTTC
j_gene: TRBJ1-1; d_gene: .; v_gene: TRBV28; abundance: .; CDR3aa: CATFLGNTEAFF; CDR3nt: TGTGCCACCTTCCTAGGAAACACTGAAGCTTTCTTT
j_gene: TRBJ2-3; d_gene: .; v_gene: TRBV5-1; abundance: .; CDR3aa: CASSTGQAALGTDTQYF; CDR3nt: TGCGCCAGCAGCACCGGGCAGGCGGCGCTCGGCACAGATACGCAGTATTTT
j_gene: TRBJ1-2; d_gene: .; v_gene: TRBV11-2; abundance: once; CDR3aa: CASRQYTGTEGYTF; CDR3nt: TGTGCCAGCAGACAATATACAGGGACGGAGGGCTACACCTTC
j_gene: TRBJ2-5; d_gene: TRBD2; v_gene: TRBV28; abundance: .; CDR3aa: CASLGGGTETQYF; CDR3nt: TGTGCCAGTCTCGGGGGGGGTACAGAGACCCAGTACTTC
j_gene: TRBJ2-1; d_gene: .; v_gene: TRBV5-4; abundance: few; CDR3aa: CASSLSNEQFF; CDR3nt: TGTGCCAGCAGCCTAAGTAATGAGCAGTTCTTC
j_gene: TRBJ1-1; d_gene: .; v_gene: TRBV10-3; abundance: .; CDR3aa: CATTAMNTEAFF; CDR3nt: TGTGCCACCACGGCAATGAACACTGAAGCTTTCTTT
j_gene: TRBJ2-3; d_gene: .; v_gene: TRBV7-3; abundance: .; CDR3aa: CASSLGQSESDTQYF; CDR3nt: TGTGCCAGCAGCCTCGGACAGTCAGAATCAGATACGCAGTATTTT
j_gene: TRBJ2-1; d_gene: .; v_gene: TRBV18; abundance: .; CDR3aa: CASSPRDSYNEQFF; CDR3nt: TGTGCCAGCTCACCGCGGGACAGCTACAATGAGCAGTTCTTC
j_gene: TRBJ2-5; d_gene: TRBD1; v_gene: TRBV29-1; abundance: .; CDR3aa: CSVEVRQGRETQYF; CDR3nt: TGCAGCGTTGAAGTAAGACAGGGAAGGGAGACCCAGTACTTC
j_gene: TRBJ2-7; d_gene: TRBD1; v_gene: TRBV7-7; abundance: .; CDR3aa: CASSPLDRVDEQYF; CDR3nt: TGTGCTAGCAGTCCGTTGGACAGGGTAGACGAGCAGTACTTC
j_gene: TRBJ1-3; d_gene: .; v_gene: TRBV4-1; abundance: .; CDR3aa: CASSQEDRSGNTIYF; CDR3nt: TGCGCCAGCAGCCAAGAGGATAGGTCTGGAAACACCATATATTTT
j_gene: TRBJ2-1; d_gene: .; v_gene: TRBV6-1; abundance: .; CDR3aa: CASILSRERRDEQFF; CDR3nt: TGTGCCAGCATTCTGTCCAGGGAACGTCGCGATGAGCAGTTCTTC
j_gene: TRBJ2-1; d_gene: TRBD2; v_gene: TRBV27; abundance: .; CDR3aa: CASSLAGFYNEQFF; CDR3nt: TGTGCCAGCAGTCTAGCGGGCTTCTACAATGAGCAGTTCTTC
j_gene: TRBJ2-1; d_gene: TRBD2; v_gene: TRBV6-6; abundance: .; CDR3aa: CASSPTSYEQFF; CDR3nt: TGTGCCAGCAGCCCGACTAGCTATGAGCAGTTCTTC
j_gene: TRBJ2-3; d_gene: .; v_gene: TRBV11-3; abundance: .; CDR3aa: CASSLEVGHNTDTQYF; CDR3nt: TGTGCCAGCAGCTTAGAGGTTGGACACAACACAGATACGCAGTATTTT
j_gene: TRBJ2-3; d_gene: .; v_gene: TRBV27; abundance: .; CDR3aa: CASSSSDTQYF; CDR3nt: TGTGCCAGCAGTTCATCAGATACGCAGTATTTT
j_gene: TRBJ1-5; d_gene: .; v_gene: TRBV5-1; abundance: .; CDR3aa: CASSLGDRQPQHF; CDR3nt: TGCGCCAGCAGCTTGGGGGATAGGCAGCCCCAGCATTTT
j_gene: TRBJ2-3; d_gene: .; v_gene: TRBV28; abundance: .; CDR3aa: CAIQGRPTDTQYF; CDR3nt: TGTGCCATCCAAGGGCGTCCGACAGATACGCAGTATTTT